A single sample gave rise to the 8 T cell receptor beta chains below, sequenced in a study of metastatic and nonmetastatic thyroid tumors (dated by TCRdb to about 2020). The library was generated by PCR. The sequencer was an Illumina HiSeq 4000. Starting from the raw public reads, TCRdb applied fastp trimming at Q25, assembled clones with MiXCR and retained in-frame beta chains. This sample comprises 7,500 to 9,000 clones, 20% to 30% of them detected only once. Of the sample, about 25% falls within the top ten clones. No patient had received any treatment before thyroid surgery. What was sequenced was tumor tissue. These receptors originate from a female donor with papillary thyroid cancer or a benign thyroid nodule (not recorded which). Some clones in this sample may be carry-over from other donors' samples.

This clone is medium-sized in the sample. V and J are TRBV19 and TRBJ1-3; D gene uncertain. The CDR3 totals 11 residues. Per germline, CDR1 LNHDA and CDR2 SQIVND (reference sequence). The V and J ends lost 8 bases and 9 bases respectively, with 11 bases between them. The CDR3 spells CASGSYSTIYF. CDR3 bases: TGTGCCAGTGGATCATATAGCACCATATATTTT.

The gene calls are TRBV9 and TRBJ1-2; no clear D. Trimming stripped 0 bases from V and 3 bases from J, with 15 bases between. The CDR3 consists of 16 residues. From germline, CDR1 is SGDLS and CDR2 YYNGEE. The CDR3 region is CASSVAPEGHYYGYTF. The CDR3 DNA reads TGTGCCAGCAGCGTAGCTCCGGAGGGTCACTACTATGGCTACACCTTC.

The chain combines TRBV20-1 with TRBJ2-7; D perhaps matches TRBD2 (6 bases). Germline V gene data show CDR1 as DFQATT and CDR2 as SNEGSKA (reference sequence). Trimming pared 5 bases from V and 1 base from J, leaving 15 bases between. CDR3 length equals 14 residues. CDR3 in amino acids: CSAYSGTHSYEQYF. CDR3 sequence (DNA): TGCAGTGCTTACTCCGGGACTCATTCCTACGAGCAGTACTTC.

This clone was found a few times. V and J are TRBV11-3 and TRBJ2-5; the match to TRBD2 covers 12 bases. The V segment lost 5 bases and the J segment 5 bases; nucleotides outside the gene matches: 6. This CDR3 region has 15 residues. The germline CDR1 and CDR2 sequences are SGHNT and YENEEA. Written as DNA, the CDR3 is TGTGCCAGCAGCACCCGACTAGCGGGAGATGAGACCCAGTACTTC. It is translated as CASSTRLAGDETQYF. The complete variable domain, with remaining parts taken from reference TRBV11-3 and TRBJ2-5, reads EAGVVQSPRYKIIEKKQPVAFWCNPISGHNTLYWYLQNLGQGPELLIRYENEEAVDDSQLPKDRFSAERLKGVDSTLKIQPAELGDSAVYLCASSTRLAGDETQYFGPGTRLLVL.

Ten or more counts support this clone. This sequence may be a read error, since a much larger clone differs from it by one base. Other DNA sequences in this specimen translate into the identical CDR3. The gene calls are TRBV7-2 and TRBJ1-4; D unresolved. Per the germline V gene, CDR1 is SGHTA and CDR2 is FQGNSA. The CDR3 spans 13 residues. CDR3 in DNA: TGTGCCAGCAGCCCGAGTACTTGGGAAAAGCTGTTTTTT. This encodes CASSPSTWEKLFF. Supplemented by reference TRBV7-2 and TRBJ1-4, the full variable domain reads GAGVSQSPSNKVTEKGKDVELRCDPISGHTALYWYRQSLGQGLEFLIYFQGNSAPDKSGLPSDRFSAERTGGSVSTLTIQRTQQEDSAVYLCASSPSTWEKLFFGSGTQLSVL.

This clone was recorded many times. V and J are TRBV7-8 and TRBJ2-1; 9 bases map to TRBD2. Germline-derived CDR1 and CDR2 are SGHVS and FQNEAQ. J was trimmed by 8 bases and V by 10 bases; bases with no gene match: 21. The CDR3 totals 17 residues. The DNA of the CDR3 is TGTGCCAACAGTCGAACCCTTACGGGACTAGCTTTAGATGAGCAGTTCTTC. Its translation is CANSRTLTGLALDEQFF. The variable domain in full, completed from reference TRBV7-8 and TRBJ2-1, reads GAGVSQSPRYKVAKRGQDVALRCDPISGHVSLFWYQQALGQGPEFLTYFQNEAQLDKSGLPSDRFFAERPEGSVSTLKIQRTQQEDSAVYLCANSRTLTGLALDEQFFGPGTRLTVL.

This clone was found many times. This chain links TRBV24-1 with TRBJ2-5, with D perhaps assigned TRBD1 or TRBD2 (6 bases each). This CDR3 is 16 amino acids long. V shed 5 bases and J shed 5 bases, with 20 bases lying between them. Per germline, CDR1 KGHDR and CDR2 SFDVKD. The CDR3 bases are TGTGCCACCAGTGCTCACTGGGGGGAAAGGGGGGAGACCCAGTACTTC. Translating it yields CATSAHWGERGETQYF.

This clone was observed a handful of times. The CDR3 DNA is TGCGCCAGCAGTGTTCTGGACAGGGGTTTGAATGAGCAGTTCTTC. It translates to CASSVLDRGLNEQFF. The chain recombines TRBV10-2 with TRBJ2-1; TRBD1 matches at 9 bases. Germline-derived CDR1 and CDR2 are WSHSY and SAAADI. With 4 bases clipped from V and 7 bases from J, the junction kept 8 bases outside the gene matches. The length of the CDR3 is 15 residues.